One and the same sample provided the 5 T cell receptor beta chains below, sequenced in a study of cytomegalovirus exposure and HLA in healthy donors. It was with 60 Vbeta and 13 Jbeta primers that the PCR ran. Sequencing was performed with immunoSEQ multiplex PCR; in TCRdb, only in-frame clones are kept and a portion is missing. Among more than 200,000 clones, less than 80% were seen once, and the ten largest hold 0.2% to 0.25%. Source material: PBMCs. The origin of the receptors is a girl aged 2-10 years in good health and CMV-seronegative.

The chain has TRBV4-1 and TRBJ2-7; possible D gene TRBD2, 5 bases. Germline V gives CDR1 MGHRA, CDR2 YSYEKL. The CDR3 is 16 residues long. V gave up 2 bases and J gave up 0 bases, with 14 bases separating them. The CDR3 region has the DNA TGCGCCAGCAGCCAAACAGCCCGGGGTAGCTCCTACGAGCAGTACTTC. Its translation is CASSQTARGSSYEQYF.

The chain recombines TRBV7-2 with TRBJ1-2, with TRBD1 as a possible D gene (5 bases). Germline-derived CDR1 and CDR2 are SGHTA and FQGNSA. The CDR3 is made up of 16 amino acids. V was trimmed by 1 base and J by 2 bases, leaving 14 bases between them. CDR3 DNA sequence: TGTGCCAGCAGCTTAGAGGGCGGGGACCTCAACTATGGCTACACCTTC. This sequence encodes CASSLEGGDLNYGYTF.

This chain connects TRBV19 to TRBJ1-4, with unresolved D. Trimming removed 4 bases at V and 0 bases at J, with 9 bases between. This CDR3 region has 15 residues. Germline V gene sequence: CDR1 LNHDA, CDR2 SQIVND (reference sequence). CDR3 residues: CASSRREATNEKLFF. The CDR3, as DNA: TGTGCCAGTAGTAGGAGGGAGGCAACTAATGAAAAACTGTTTTTT.

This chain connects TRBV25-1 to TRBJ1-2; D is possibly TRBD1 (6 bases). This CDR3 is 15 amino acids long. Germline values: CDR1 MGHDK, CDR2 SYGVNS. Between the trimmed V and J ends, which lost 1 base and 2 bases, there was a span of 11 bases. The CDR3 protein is CASSESGAKNYGYTF. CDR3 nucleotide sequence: TGTGCCAGCAGTGAATCAGGGGCGAAAAACTATGGCTACACCTTC.

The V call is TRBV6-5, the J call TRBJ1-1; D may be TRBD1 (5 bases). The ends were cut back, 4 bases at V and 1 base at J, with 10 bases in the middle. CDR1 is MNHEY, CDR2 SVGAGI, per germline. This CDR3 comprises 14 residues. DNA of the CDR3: TGTGCCAGCAGTTTCACAGGAAGGAACACTGAAGCTTTCTTT. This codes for CASSFTGRNTEAFF.